This TCR beta chain comes out of a study of cytomegalovirus exposure and HLA in healthy donors. With 60 Vbeta and 13 Jbeta primers, the PCR was carried out. Data came from immunoSEQ multiplex PCR; TCRdb stores just in-frame clones and leaves some out. The sample shows about 93,000 clones, roughly 73% of them seen only once. The ends lost 0 bases at V and 6 bases at J; junction bases unmatched: 14. Germline V gene data show CDR1 as MGHRA and CDR2 as YSYEKL. The CDR3 length is 20 residues. The gene calls are TRBV4-1 and TRBJ2-2; 12 bases are a match to TRBD2. Sequencing input: PBMCs. This receptor was taken from a boy between 10 and 17 years old in good health and CMV-seronegative. CDR3: CASSQDPLAGGPGEAGELFF. The CDR3 coding sequence is TGCGCCAGCAGCCAAGATCCGCTAGCGGGAGGGCCGGGAGAGGCCGGGGAGCTGTTTTTT.